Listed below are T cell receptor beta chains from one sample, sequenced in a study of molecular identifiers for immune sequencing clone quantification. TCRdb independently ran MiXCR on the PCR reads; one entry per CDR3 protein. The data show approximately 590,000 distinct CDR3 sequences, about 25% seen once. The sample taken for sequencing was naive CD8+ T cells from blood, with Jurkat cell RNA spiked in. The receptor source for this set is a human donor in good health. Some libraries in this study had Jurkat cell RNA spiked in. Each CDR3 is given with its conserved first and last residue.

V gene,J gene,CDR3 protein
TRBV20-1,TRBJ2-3,CSARDPAPLPDTQYF
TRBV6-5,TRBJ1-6,CASSYSNGVRGNNSPLHF
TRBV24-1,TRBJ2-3,CATSDSLGVTQYF
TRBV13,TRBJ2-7,CASSSPGRGGGYEQYF
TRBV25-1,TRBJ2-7,CASSEFFYEQYF
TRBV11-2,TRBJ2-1,CASSSRGEQFF
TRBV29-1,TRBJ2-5,CSVEDSRLAGVHRYF
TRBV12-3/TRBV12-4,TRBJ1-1,CASSFPDRGGTEAFF
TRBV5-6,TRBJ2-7,CASSLLGPSGTYEQYF
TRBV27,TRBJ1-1,CASGQGGVQRTEAFF